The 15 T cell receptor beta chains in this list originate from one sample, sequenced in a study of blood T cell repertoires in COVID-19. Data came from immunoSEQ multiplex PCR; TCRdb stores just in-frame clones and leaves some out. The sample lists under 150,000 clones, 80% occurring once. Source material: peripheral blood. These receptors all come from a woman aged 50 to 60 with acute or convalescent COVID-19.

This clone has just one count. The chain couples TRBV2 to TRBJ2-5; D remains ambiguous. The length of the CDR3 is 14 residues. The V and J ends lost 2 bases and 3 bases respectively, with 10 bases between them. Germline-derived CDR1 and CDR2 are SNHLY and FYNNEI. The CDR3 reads CASSEMRFEETQYF. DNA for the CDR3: TGTGCCAGCAGTGAAATGCGGTTTGAAGAGACCCAGTACTTC.

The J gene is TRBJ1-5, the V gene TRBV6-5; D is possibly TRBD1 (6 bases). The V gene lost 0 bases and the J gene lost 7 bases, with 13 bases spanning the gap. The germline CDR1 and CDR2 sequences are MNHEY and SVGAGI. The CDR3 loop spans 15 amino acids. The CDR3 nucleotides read TGTGCCAGCAGTTACTCGGCGGGGGACAAACAGCCCCAGCATTTT. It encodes CASSYSAGDKQPQHF.

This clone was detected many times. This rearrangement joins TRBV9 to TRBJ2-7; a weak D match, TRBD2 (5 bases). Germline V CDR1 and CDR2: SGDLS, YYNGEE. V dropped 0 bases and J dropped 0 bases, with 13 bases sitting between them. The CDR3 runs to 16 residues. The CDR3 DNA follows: TGTGCCAGCAGCGTAGGCCCGGGAACGAGCTCCTACGAGCAGTACTTC. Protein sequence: CASSVGPGTSSYEQYF.

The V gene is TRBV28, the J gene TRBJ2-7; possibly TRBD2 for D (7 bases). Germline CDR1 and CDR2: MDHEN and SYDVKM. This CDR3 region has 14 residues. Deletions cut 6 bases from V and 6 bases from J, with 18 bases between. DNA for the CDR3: TGTGCCAGCAGCCGAGGGGGAGGGGTGGGCGAGCAGTACTTC. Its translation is CASSRGGGVGEQYF.

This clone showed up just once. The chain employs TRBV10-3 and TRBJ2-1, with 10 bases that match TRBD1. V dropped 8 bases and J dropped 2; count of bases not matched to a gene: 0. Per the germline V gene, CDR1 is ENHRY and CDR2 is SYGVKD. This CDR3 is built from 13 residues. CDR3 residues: CAIGQGAYNEQFF. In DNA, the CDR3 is TGTGCCATCGGACAGGGGGCCTACAATGAGCAGTTCTTC.

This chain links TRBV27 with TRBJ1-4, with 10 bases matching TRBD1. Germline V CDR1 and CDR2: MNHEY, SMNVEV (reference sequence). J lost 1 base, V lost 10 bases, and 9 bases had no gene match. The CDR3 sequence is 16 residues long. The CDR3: CATRDRGGRTNEKLFF. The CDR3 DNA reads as TGTGCCACCCGGGACAGGGGTGGAAGAACTAATGAAAAACTGTTTTTT.

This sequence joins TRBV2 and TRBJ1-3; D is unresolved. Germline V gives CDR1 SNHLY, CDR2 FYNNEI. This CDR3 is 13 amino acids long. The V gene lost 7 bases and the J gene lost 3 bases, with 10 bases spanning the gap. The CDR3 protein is CASIDNIGNTIYF. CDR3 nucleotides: TGTGCCAGCATTGACAACATTGGAAACACCATATATTTT.

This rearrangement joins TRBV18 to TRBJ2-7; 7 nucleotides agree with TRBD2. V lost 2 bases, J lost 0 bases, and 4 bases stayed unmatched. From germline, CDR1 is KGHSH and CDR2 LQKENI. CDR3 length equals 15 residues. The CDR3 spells CASSPEAGSSYEQYF. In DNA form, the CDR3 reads TGTGCCAGCTCACCAGAAGCGGGGAGCTCCTACGAGCAGTACTTC.

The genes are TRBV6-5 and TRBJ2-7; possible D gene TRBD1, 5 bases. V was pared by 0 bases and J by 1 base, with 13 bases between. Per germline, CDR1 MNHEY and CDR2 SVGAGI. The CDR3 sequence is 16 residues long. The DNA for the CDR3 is TGTGCCAGCAGTTACTCGACAGTCTCAAGGTCCTACGAGCAGTACTTC. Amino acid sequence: CASSYSTVSRSYEQYF.

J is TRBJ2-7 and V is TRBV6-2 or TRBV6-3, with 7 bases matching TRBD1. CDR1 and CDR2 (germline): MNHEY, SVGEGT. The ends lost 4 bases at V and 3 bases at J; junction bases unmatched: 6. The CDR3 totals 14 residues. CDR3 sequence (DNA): TGTGCCAGCAGTTGGCTAGGGACAGTCTACGAGCAGTACTTC. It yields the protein CASSWLGTVYEQYF.

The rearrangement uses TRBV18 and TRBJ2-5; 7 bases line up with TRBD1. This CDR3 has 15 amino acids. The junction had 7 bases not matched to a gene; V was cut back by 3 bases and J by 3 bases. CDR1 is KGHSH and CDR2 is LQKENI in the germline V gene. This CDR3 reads CASSPGQGVKETQYF. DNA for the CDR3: TGTGCCAGCTCACCGGGCCAGGGGGTTAAAGAGACCCAGTACTTC. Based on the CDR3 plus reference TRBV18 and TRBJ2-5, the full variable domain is NAGVMQNPRHLVRRRGQEARLRCSPMKGHSHVYWYRQLPEEGLKFMVYLQKENIIDESGMPKERFSAEFPKEGPSILRIQQVVRGDSAAYFCASSPGQGVKETQYFGPGTRLLVL.

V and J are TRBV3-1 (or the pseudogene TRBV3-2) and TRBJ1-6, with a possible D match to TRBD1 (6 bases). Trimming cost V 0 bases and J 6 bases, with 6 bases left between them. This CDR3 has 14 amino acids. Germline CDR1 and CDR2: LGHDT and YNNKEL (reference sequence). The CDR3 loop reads CASSQEQGNSPLHF. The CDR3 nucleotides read TGTGCCAGCAGCCAAGAACAGGGTAATTCACCCCTCCACTTT.

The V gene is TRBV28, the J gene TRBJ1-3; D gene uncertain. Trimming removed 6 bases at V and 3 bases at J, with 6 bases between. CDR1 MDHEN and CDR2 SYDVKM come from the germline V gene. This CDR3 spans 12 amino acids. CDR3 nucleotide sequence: TGTGCCAGCAGCGTTATTGGAAACACCATATATTTT. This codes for CASSVIGNTIYF.

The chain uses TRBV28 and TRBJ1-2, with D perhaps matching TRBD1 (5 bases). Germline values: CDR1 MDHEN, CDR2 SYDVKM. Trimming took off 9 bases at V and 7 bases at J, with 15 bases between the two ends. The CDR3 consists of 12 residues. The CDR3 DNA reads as TGTGCCAGTGGCAGGGAGGTTACTGGCTACACCTTC. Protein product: CASGREVTGYTF.

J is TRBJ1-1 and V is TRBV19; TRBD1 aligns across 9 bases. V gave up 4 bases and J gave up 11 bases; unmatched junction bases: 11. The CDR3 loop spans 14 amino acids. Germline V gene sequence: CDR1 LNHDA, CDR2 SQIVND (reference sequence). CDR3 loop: CASSRKGQGPAAFF. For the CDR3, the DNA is TGTGCCAGTAGTAGGAAGGGACAGGGCCCCGCGGCTTTCTTT. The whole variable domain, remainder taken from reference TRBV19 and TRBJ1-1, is DGGITQSPKYLFRKEGQNVTLSCEQNLNHDAMYWYRQDPGQGLRLIYYSQIVNDFQKGDIAEGYSVSREKKESFPLTVTSAQKNPTAFYLCASSRKGQGPAAFFGQGTRLTVV.